The source of this TCR beta chain is a study of blood T cell repertoires in COVID-19. About the research overall: The analysed material was cDNA or gDNA that came from T cells, B-cell-depleted T cells, or PBMCs.

CDR1 MNHNS and CDR2 SASEGT come from the germline V gene. Trimming left V 4 bases short and J 2 bases short, with 18 bases between. The CDR3 is 16 amino acids. Measured with immunoSEQ multiplex PCR; TCRdb has only the in-frame clones, and not every one. The profile covers 200,000 to 250,000 clones, with about 90% appearing a single time and about 3.5% taken by the ten largest. The cohort comprised adults aged 18 to 89 years residing in around 25 US areas. Participants' reported clinical history set cohort assignment. A PCR-confirmed or clinician-diagnosed COVID-19 case had contacted exposed participants within 2 weeks of entry.

This receptor was obtained from a woman aged 25 to 39 who had been exposed to COVID-19. The source material was PBMCs or T cells enriched from blood (not recorded which). The V gene is TRBV6-1, the J gene TRBJ2-7; no definite D call. In DNA, the CDR3 is TGTGCCAGCAGTGGAGATTTGGCAAGCGCGACCTACGAGCAGTACTTC. Encoded protein: CASSGDLASATYEQYF.